Listed below are T cell receptor beta chains from one sample, sequenced in a study of tumor-infiltrating lymphocytes in primary liver carcinoma. Using its own MiXCR run on the multiplex PCR reads, TCRdb lists one record per CDR3 protein. The sample lists 300,000 to 350,000 distinct CDR3 sequences; 45% to 70% were seen once. Sequenced material: peripheral blood. The receptors originated from a woman between 25 and 40 years old with primary liver carcinoma and hepatitis B virus infection. Each CDR3 is given with its conserved first and last residue.

length | V | CDR3
14 | TRBV19 | CASSIVGLMGEQFF
13 | TRBV12-3/TRBV12-4 | CASSDGLQETQYF
14 | TRBV6-2/TRBV6-3 | CASSKWAGTQPQHF
16 | TRBV11-3 | CVSSLEGMDASYGYTF
12 | TRBV25-1 | CASSDSRNEQFF
16 | TRBV5-5 | CASSRRDRQDTDTQYF
13 | TRBV21-1 | CASSRMPGPEQYF
17 | TRBV5-5 | CASSKRGQGVNTGELFF
14 | TRBV7-9 | CASKWGRGFHGYTF
15 | TRBV20-1 | CSARDGARLSYGYTF
17 | TRBV29-1 | CSVNREAGVGSSYEQYF
14 | TRBV7-9 | CASSTSEPLEGYTF
19 | TRBV4-3 | CASSQDWQREGLATDTQYF
19 | TRBV12-3/TRBV12-4 | CVSSLETGAYSPTNEKLFF
15 | TRBV11-2 | CASNHGRAYNTEAFF
12 | TRBV29-1 | CNVVLNFETQYF
14 | TRBV29-1 | CGGRTIGSTGELFF
16 | TRBV20-1 | CSAFTPDRGGQETQYF
14 | TRBV6-6 | CASQGGFGTQPQHF
17 | TRBV6-5 | CASSYPPTGARSHEQFF
15 | TRBV7-9 | CASSLSLGPGYEQYF
10 | TRBV7-9 | CASSLGEQFF
13 | TRBV29-1 | CSVDRANQETQYF
15 | TRBV12-3/TRBV12-4 | CASTLGPLTSYEQYF
15 | TRBV29-1 | CSVGTGNSGVNILTF
13 | TRBV29-1 | CGGKGVVGNIQYF
15 | TRBV7-9 | CASSLLIGGRETQYF
15 | TRBV5-4 | CVSSWGRGGTYEQYF
13 | TRBV6-6 | CASGYGLAAQQYF
12 | TRBV12-3/TRBV12-4 | CASRTGPYERYF
10 | TRBV29-1 | CSVDSYEQYF
13 | TRBV28 | CASRFQNPYEQYF
16 | TRBV7-9 | CASSLRGLSNTGELFF
14 | TRBV6-2/TRBV6-3 | CASRTLGLSYEQYF
15 | TRBV11-2 | CASSIEAGGLAEAFF
17 | TRBV11-2 | CASSLGIGGSYNSPPHF
14 | TRBV11-1 | CASSPVASYNEQFF
15 | TRBV11-2 | CASGYTSGAYKEQFF
12 | TRBV11-1 | CASILGDTEAIF
14 | TRBV11-2 | CASSLSGFDNEHFF